This T cell receptor (beta chain) was captured in a study of T cell changes during pregnancy in multiple sclerosis. The assay was immunoSEQ multiplex PCR, and TCRdb's table has in-frame clones only and misses some. Seen here are 45,000 to 55,000 clones, about 90% observed once, and the top ten hold about 2%. The CDR3 loop spans 14 amino acids. Trimming cost V 1 base and J 5 bases, with 9 bases left between them. CDR1 is MNHEY and CDR2 is SVGAGI in the germline V gene. The source was peripheral blood, collected in the first trimester of pregnancy. The receptor was isolated from a female donor with multiple sclerosis, enrolled in a pregnancy study. This chain joins TRBV6-5 and TRBJ2-1, with D perhaps TRBD2 (5 bases). The CDR3 coding sequence is TGTGCCAGCAGTTACTTTGGGAGCCACAATGAGCAGTTCTTC. The encoded protein is CASSYFGSHNEQFF.